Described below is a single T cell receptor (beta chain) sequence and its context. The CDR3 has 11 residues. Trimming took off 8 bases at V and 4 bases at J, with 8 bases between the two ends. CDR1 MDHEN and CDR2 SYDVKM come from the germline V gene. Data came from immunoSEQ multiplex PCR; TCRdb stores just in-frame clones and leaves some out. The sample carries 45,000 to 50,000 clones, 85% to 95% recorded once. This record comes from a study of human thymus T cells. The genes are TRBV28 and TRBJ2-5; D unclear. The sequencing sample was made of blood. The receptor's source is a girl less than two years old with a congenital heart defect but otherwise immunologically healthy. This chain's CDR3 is CASGVRETQYF. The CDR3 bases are TGTGCCAGCGGTGTTAGAGAGACCCAGTACTTC.